This T cell receptor beta chain emerged from a study of blood T cell repertoires in COVID-19. In the study overall: PBMCs, B-cell-depleted T cells, or T cells were the source of the cDNA or gDNA that made up the material.

The CDR3 runs 14 residues. Losses at the gene ends were 7 bases for V and 0 bases for J; bases not matched to a gene: 4. CDR1 is ENHRY and CDR2 is SYGVKD in the germline V gene. Produced via immunoSEQ multiplex PCR; TCRdb's table is partial and in-frame only. This table has 150,000 to 200,000 clones, about 80% appearing once. The chain couples TRBV10-3 to TRBJ1-2, with TRBD1 matching over 8 bases. Sequenced input: peripheral blood. This clonotype was obtained from a man aged 25-40 years with active or convalescent COVID-19. The CDR3 DNA reads as TGTGCCATCACAGACAGGGGAGCTAACTATGGCTACACCTTC. Its protein is CAITDRGANYGYTF.